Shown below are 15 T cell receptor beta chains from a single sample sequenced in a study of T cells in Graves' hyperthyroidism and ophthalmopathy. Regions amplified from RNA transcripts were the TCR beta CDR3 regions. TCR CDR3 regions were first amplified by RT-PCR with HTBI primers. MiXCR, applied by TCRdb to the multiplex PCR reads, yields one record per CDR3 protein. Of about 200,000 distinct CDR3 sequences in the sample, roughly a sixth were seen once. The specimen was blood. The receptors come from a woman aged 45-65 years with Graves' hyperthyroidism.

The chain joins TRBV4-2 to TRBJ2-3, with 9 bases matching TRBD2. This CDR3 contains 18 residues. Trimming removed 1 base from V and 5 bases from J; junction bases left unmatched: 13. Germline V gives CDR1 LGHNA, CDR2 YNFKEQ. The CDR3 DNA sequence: TGTGCCAGCAGCCAAGCGGCGAGGTCTAGCGGGAACGGAGATACGCAGTATTTT. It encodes CASSQAARSSGNGDTQYF.

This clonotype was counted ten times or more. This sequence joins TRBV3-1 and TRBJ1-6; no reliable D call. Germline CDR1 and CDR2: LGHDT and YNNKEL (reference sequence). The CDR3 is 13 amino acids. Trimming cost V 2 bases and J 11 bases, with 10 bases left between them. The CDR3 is CASSQFGRPPLHF. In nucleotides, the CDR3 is TGTGCCAGCAGCCAATTTGGACGGCCACCCCTCCACTTT.

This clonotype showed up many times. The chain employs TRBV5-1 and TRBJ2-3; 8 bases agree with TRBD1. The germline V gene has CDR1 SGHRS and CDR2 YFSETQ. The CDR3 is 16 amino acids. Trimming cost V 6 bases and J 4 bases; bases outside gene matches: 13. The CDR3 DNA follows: TGCGCCAGCACCCCGCGGACAGGGTCCGTCCCAGATACGCAGTATTTT. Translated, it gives CASTPRTGSVPDTQYF.

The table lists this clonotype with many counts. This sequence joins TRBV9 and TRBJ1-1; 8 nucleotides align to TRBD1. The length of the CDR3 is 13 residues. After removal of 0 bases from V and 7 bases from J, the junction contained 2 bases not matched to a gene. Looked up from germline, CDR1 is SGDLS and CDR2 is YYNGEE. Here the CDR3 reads CASSVVGQGEAFF. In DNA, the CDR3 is TGTGCCAGCAGCGTAGTTGGACAGGGTGAAGCTTTCTTT.

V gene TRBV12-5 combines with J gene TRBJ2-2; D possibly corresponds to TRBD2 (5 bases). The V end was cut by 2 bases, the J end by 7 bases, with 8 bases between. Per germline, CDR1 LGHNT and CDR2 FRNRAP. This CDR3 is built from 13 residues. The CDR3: CASGLLAGGELFF. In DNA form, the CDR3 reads TGTGCTAGTGGTTTGTTGGCGGGCGGGGAGCTGTTTTTT.

Written as DNA, the CDR3 is TGTGCCTGGAGCCAGGTTAGCACTGAAGCTTTCTTT. It is translated as CAWSQVSTEAFF. The chain joins TRBV30 to TRBJ1-1, with D unresolved. V shed 3 bases and J shed 4 bases, with 9 bases lying between them. Germline CDR1 reads GTSNPN; CDR2 reads SVGIG (reference sequence). The CDR3 has 12 amino acids.

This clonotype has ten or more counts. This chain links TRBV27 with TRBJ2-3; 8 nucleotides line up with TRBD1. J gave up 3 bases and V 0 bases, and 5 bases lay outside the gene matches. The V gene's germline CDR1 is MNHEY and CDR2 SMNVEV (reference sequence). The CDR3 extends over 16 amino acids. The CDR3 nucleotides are TGTGCCAGCAGTTTATCGCCTGGACAGGGAACAGATACGCAGTATTTT. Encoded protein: CASSLSPGQGTDTQYF.

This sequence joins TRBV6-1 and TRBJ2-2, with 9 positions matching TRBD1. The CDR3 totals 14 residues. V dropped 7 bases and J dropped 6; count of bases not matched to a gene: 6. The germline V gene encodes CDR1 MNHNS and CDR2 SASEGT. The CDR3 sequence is CASKDRGMPGELFF. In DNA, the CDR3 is TGTGCCAGCAAGGACAGGGGAATGCCCGGGGAGCTGTTTTTT.

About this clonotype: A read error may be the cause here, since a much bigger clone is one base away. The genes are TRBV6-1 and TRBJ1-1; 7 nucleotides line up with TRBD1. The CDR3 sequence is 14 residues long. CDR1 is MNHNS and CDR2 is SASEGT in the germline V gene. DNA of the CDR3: TGTGCCAGCAGTGAGGGACAGTGGGACACTGAAGCTTCCTTT. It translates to CASSEGQWDTEASF.

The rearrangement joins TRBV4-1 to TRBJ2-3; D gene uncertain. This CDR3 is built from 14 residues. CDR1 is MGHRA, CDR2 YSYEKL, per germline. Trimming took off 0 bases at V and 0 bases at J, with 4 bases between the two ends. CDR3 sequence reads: CASSQEISTDTQYF. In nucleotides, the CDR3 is TGCGCCAGCAGCCAAGAAATAAGCACAGATACGCAGTATTTT.

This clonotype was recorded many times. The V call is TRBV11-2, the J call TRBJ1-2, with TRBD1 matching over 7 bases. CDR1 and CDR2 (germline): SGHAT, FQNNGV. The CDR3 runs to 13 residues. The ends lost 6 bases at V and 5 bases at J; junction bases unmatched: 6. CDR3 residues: CASSSDRRYGYTF. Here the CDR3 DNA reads TGTGCCAGCAGTTCGGACAGGAGATATGGCTACACCTTC.

The CDR3: CSYLGWPAGSSYNEQFF. The CDR3 DNA follows: TGCAGTTACTTAGGATGGCCAGCGGGATCTTCCTACAATGAGCAGTTCTTC. The genes are TRBV20-1 and TRBJ2-1; 7 bases align to TRBD2. The V and J ends lost 8 bases and 1 base, in that order; junction bases with no gene match: 17. The CDR3 spans 17 residues. From germline, CDR1 is DFQATT and CDR2 SNEGSKA (reference sequence).

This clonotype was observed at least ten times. The CDR3 DNA is TGTGCCAGCAGCCATTCCGGACAGGGGGCTTCGGACACCTTC. It specifies CASSHSGQGASDTF. The gene calls are TRBV5-8 and TRBJ1-2, with 11 positions matching TRBD1. The length of the CDR3 is 14 residues. Per the germline V gene, CDR1 is SGHTS and CDR2 is YDEGEE. V gave up 4 bases and J gave up 12 bases; unmatched junction bases: 11.

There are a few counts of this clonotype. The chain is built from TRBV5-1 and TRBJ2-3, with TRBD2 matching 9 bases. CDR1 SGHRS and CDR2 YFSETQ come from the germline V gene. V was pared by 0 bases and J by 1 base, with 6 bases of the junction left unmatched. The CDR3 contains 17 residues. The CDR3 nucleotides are TGCGCCAGCAGCTTGGGGTACGCTAGCGGGGGCACAGATACGCAGTATTTT. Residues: CASSLGYASGGTDTQYF.

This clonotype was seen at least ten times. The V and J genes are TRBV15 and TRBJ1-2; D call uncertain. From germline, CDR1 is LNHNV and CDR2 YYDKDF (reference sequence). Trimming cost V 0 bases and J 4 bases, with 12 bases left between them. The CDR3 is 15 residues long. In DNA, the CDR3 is TGTGCCACCAGCAGAGATCGCGGGGATCCCTATGGCTACACCTTC. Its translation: CATSRDRGDPYGYTF. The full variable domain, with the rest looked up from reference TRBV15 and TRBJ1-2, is DAMVIQNPRYQVTQFGKPVTLSCSQTLNHNVMYWYQQKSSQAPKLLFHYYDKDFNNEADTPDNFQSRRPNTSFCFLDIRSPGLGDTAMYLCATSRDRGDPYGYTFGSGTRLTVV.